A single T cell receptor (beta chain) is shown here with its context. No antigen is known for it. This sample was taken from a study of cytomegalovirus exposure and HLA in healthy donors. The study, taken as a whole, reports: Listed as cytomegalovirus-associated were 170 or so TCR beta chains. Most TCR beta V segments were productive about 87% or about 30% of the time in an earlier analysis. Reportedly, a later analysis found an Asian-associated ancestry cluster had fewer N-insertions than the roughly 700-donor mean.

A multiplex PCR was run with 60 Vbeta primers and 13 Jbeta primers. Clones were read by immunoSEQ multiplex PCR, and TCRdb kept only the in-frame ones, dropping some. The sample consists of around 130,000 clones, roughly 70% of them appearing once. The CDR3 is 15 residues long. J gave up 7 bases and V 4 bases, and 8 bases lay outside the gene matches. Germline V gene data show CDR1 as SGHDT and CDR2 as YYEEEE. The sequenced sample consisted of PBMCs. The receptor was derived from a woman in her forties in good health and CMV-seropositive. V is TRBV5-6 and J is TRBJ1-4, with 9 bases that match TRBD1. The CDR3 DNA sequence: TGTGCCAGCAGCCCGGTCGGGACAGGGCGTGAAAAACTGTTTTTT. Translation gives CASSPVGTGREKLFF.